The rows below give T cell receptor beta chains drawn from one sample of a study of blood T cell repertoires in COVID-19. Some clones are missing from TCRdb's copy, which holds only in-frame ones; the method was immunoSEQ multiplex PCR. Altogether 150,000 or so clones are present, about nine tenths being singletons, with the ten largest covering about 4%. Sequencing was done on a sample of PBMCs or T cells enriched from blood (not recorded which). The receptors derive from a woman aged 40 to 55 who had been exposed to COVID-19. Each CDR3 is given with its conserved first and last residue. The D gene is left open where the match is weak. Size tells how often a clone was seen (once, few, many) or the class of an expanded clone, and some rows leave it out.

v_gene: TRBV4-2; j_gene: TRBJ2-7; d_gene: .; abundance: .; CDR3aa: CASSQKLVAEQYF; CDR3nt: TGTGCCAGCAGCCAGAAACTAGTGGCCGAGCAGTACTTC
v_gene: TRBV27; j_gene: TRBJ1-6; d_gene: TRBD1; abundance: .; CDR3aa: CASSLYRGAYNSPLHF; CDR3nt: TGTGCCAGCAGTTTATACAGGGGCGCCTATAATTCACCCCTCCACTTT
v_gene: TRBV13; j_gene: TRBJ2-2; d_gene: TRBD1; abundance: .; CDR3aa: CASSLVGGTGQTGELFF; CDR3nt: TGTGCCAGCAGCTTAGTGGGCGGGACAGGACAAACCGGGGAGCTGTTTTTT
v_gene: TRBV19; j_gene: TRBJ1-1; d_gene: .; abundance: .; CDR3aa: CASSFPVANTEAFF; CDR3nt: TGTGCCAGTAGTTTTCCAGTTGCTAACACTGAAGCTTTCTTT
v_gene: TRBV5-1; j_gene: TRBJ2-3; d_gene: TRBD2; abundance: .; CDR3aa: CASSPSLAGYTQYF; CDR3nt: TGCGCCAGCAGCCCCAGTTTAGCGGGGTATACGCAGTATTTT
v_gene: TRBV6-2/TRBV6-3; j_gene: TRBJ2-1; d_gene: TRBD2; abundance: .; CDR3aa: CASSRTSGGNEQFF; CDR3nt: TGTGCCAGCAGTCGGACTAGCGGGGGTAATGAGCAGTTCTTC
v_gene: TRBV9; j_gene: TRBJ2-2; d_gene: TRBD1; abundance: once; CDR3aa: CASSLRDRANTGELFF; CDR3nt: TGTGCCAGCAGCCTCCGGGACAGGGCGAACACCGGGGAGCTGTTTTTT
v_gene: TRBV5-6; j_gene: TRBJ1-1; d_gene: .; abundance: .; CDR3aa: CASSFKEAAFF; CDR3nt: TGTGCCAGCAGCTTTAAGGAGGCAGCTTTCTTT
v_gene: TRBV27; j_gene: TRBJ2-5; d_gene: TRBD2; abundance: .; CDR3aa: CASSILAGAQYF; CDR3nt: TGTGCCAGCAGCATTCTGGCGGGGGCCCAGTACTTC
v_gene: TRBV11-2; j_gene: TRBJ1-5; d_gene: TRBD1; abundance: .; CDR3aa: CASSPGQMNQPQHF; CDR3nt: TGTGCCAGCAGCCCGGGACAGATGAATCAGCCCCAGCATTTT
v_gene: TRBV5-4; j_gene: TRBJ2-1; d_gene: TRBD1; abundance: once; CDR3aa: CASSPPGTGRNEQFF; CDR3nt: TGTGCCAGCAGCCCCCCTGGGACAGGGAGGAATGAGCAGTTCTTC
v_gene: TRBV5-8; j_gene: TRBJ1-4; d_gene: TRBD1; abundance: .; CDR3aa: CASSYWTGTGVDEKLFF; CDR3nt: TGTGCCAGCAGCTATTGGACAGGGACCGGGGTGGATGAAAAACTGTTTTTT
v_gene: TRBV19; j_gene: TRBJ1-2; d_gene: .; abundance: .; CDR3aa: CASSPSTGVRGGYTF; CDR3nt: TGTGCCAGTAGTCCGTCGACGGGGGTTCGCGGTGGCTACACCTTC
v_gene: TRBV7-2; j_gene: TRBJ2-7; d_gene: .; abundance: .; CDR3aa: CASSWGEVGEQYF; CDR3nt: TGTGCCAGCAGCTGGGGGGAGGTCGGCGAGCAGTACTTC
v_gene: TRBV2; j_gene: TRBJ2-5; d_gene: TRBD2; abundance: .; CDR3aa: CASSKIRTSGGAATQYF; CDR3nt: TGTGCCAGCAGTAAGATTCGGACTAGCGGGGGGGCGGCGACCCAGTACTTC
v_gene: TRBV5-8; j_gene: TRBJ1-1; d_gene: .; abundance: few; CDR3aa: CASSAGRNTEAFF; CDR3nt: TGTGCCAGCAGCGCGGGACGGAACACTGAAGCTTTCTTT
v_gene: TRBV12-3/TRBV12-4; j_gene: TRBJ1-5; d_gene: .; abundance: few; CDR3aa: CASSRQSAQPQHF; CDR3nt: TGTGCCAGCAGCCGACAATCCGCTCAGCCCCAGCATTTT
v_gene: TRBV28; j_gene: TRBJ1-4; d_gene: .; abundance: .; CDR3aa: CASSFIGGQANEKLFF; CDR3nt: TGTGCCAGCAGTTTTATCGGGGGGCAGGCTAATGAAAAACTGTTTTTT
v_gene: TRBV18; j_gene: TRBJ2-2; d_gene: .; abundance: .; CDR3aa: CASSPGAAGELFF; CDR3nt: TGTGCCAGCTCACCTGGAGCGGCGGGGGAGCTGTTTTTT
v_gene: TRBV10-2; j_gene: TRBJ1-2; d_gene: .; abundance: .; CDR3aa: CASSERGSPNYGYTF; CDR3nt: TGCGCCAGCAGTGAAAGGGGTTCTCCGAACTATGGCTACACCTTC
v_gene: TRBV13; j_gene: TRBJ1-5; d_gene: .; abundance: few; CDR3aa: CASSFGSNQPQHF; CDR3nt: TGTGCCAGCAGCTTCGGTAGCAATCAGCCCCAGCATTTT
v_gene: TRBV29-1; j_gene: TRBJ1-5; d_gene: TRBD1; abundance: .; CDR3aa: CSVRDRGQPQHF; CDR3nt: TGCAGCGTTCGGGACAGGGGACAGCCCCAGCATTTT
v_gene: TRBV28; j_gene: TRBJ2-1; d_gene: .; abundance: .; CDR3aa: CASSESLDNEQFF; CDR3nt: TGTGCCAGCAGTGAATCACTAGACAATGAGCAGTTCTTC
v_gene: TRBV28; j_gene: TRBJ1-1; d_gene: .; abundance: .; CDR3aa: CASSRHSLNTEAFF; CDR3nt: TGTGCCAGCAGCCGACATAGTCTTAACACTGAAGCTTTCTTT
v_gene: TRBV7-9; j_gene: TRBJ1-1; d_gene: TRBD1; abundance: .; CDR3aa: CASLPNRGGGATEAFF; CDR3nt: TGTGCCAGCCTACCGAACAGGGGGGGAGGAGCCACTGAAGCTTTCTTT
v_gene: TRBV5-1; j_gene: TRBJ1-4; d_gene: .; abundance: .; CDR3aa: CASSPNLRTNEKLFF; CDR3nt: TGCGCCAGCAGCCCGAACTTGCGAACTAATGAAAAACTGTTTTTT
v_gene: TRBV5-6; j_gene: TRBJ2-3; d_gene: .; abundance: .; CDR3aa: CASSLGGARGTDTQYF; CDR3nt: TGTGCCAGCAGCTTGGGGGGAGCCAGAGGCACAGATACGCAGTATTTT
v_gene: TRBV5-6; j_gene: TRBJ2-2; d_gene: TRBD1; abundance: once; CDR3aa: CASSRPGQRYTGELFF; CDR3nt: TGTGCCAGCAGCAGGCCGGGACAGCGATACACCGGGGAGCTGTTTTTT
v_gene: TRBV5-6; j_gene: TRBJ2-5; d_gene: .; abundance: .; CDR3aa: CASSGNRAARTQYF; CDR3nt: TGTGCCAGCAGCGGAAACAGGGCCGCTCGGACCCAGTACTTC
v_gene: TRBV19; j_gene: TRBJ2-3; d_gene: TRBD2; abundance: .; CDR3aa: CASMAISGGDTDTQYF; CDR3nt: TGTGCCAGCATGGCTATCAGTGGGGGGGACACAGATACGCAGTATTTT
v_gene: TRBV29-1; j_gene: TRBJ2-2; d_gene: .; abundance: .; CDR3aa: CSVESGFRGTGELFF; CDR3nt: TGCAGCGTTGAATCCGGGTTTCGGGGCACCGGGGAGCTGTTTTTT
v_gene: TRBV7-2; j_gene: TRBJ1-6; d_gene: .; abundance: once; CDR3aa: CASSRRPGQGQNNSPLHF; CDR3nt: TGTGCCAGCAGCCGGAGGCCAGGACAAGGACAGAATAATTCACCCCTCCACTTT
v_gene: TRBV28; j_gene: TRBJ2-7; d_gene: .; abundance: .; CDR3aa: CASSLWPDEQYF; CDR3nt: TGTGCCAGCAGTTTATGGCCAGACGAGCAGTACTTC
v_gene: TRBV19; j_gene: TRBJ1-5; d_gene: .; abundance: .; CDR3aa: CASSIGGGAWGNQPQHF; CDR3nt: TGTGCCAGTAGTATTGGGGGGGGCGCCTGGGGCAATCAGCCCCAGCATTTT
v_gene: TRBV21-1; j_gene: TRBJ2-1; d_gene: .; abundance: .; CDR3aa: CASNLQGQAQHRDNSYNEQFF; CDR3nt: TGTGCCAGCAATCTTCAAGGGCAAGCACAACACCGGGACAACTCCTACAATGAGCAGTTCTTC
v_gene: TRBV27; j_gene: TRBJ1-5; d_gene: .; abundance: .; CDR3aa: CASSPRNLPGQPQHF; CDR3nt: TGTGCCAGCAGTCCCCGGAACCTTCCGGGTCAGCCCCAGCATTTT
v_gene: TRBV27; j_gene: TRBJ1-5; d_gene: .; abundance: .; CDR3aa: CATQHRGNSNQPQHF; CDR3nt: TGTGCCACCCAACATCGGGGGAATAGCAATCAGCCCCAGCATTTT
v_gene: TRBV2; j_gene: TRBJ2-7; d_gene: .; abundance: .; CDR3aa: CASSDWGRYEQYF; CDR3nt: TGTGCCAGCAGTGACTGGGGGCGGTACGAGCAGTACTTC
v_gene: TRBV6-1; j_gene: TRBJ1-2; d_gene: TRBD1; abundance: .; CDR3aa: CASSDGTAPNYGYTF; CDR3nt: TGTGCCAGCAGTGACGGGACAGCTCCTAACTATGGCTACACCTTC
v_gene: TRBV5-4; j_gene: TRBJ1-6; d_gene: .; abundance: .; CDR3aa: CASSVSSGRYNSPLHF; CDR3nt: TGTGCCAGCAGCGTTTCCTCCGGTCGCTATAATTCACCCCTCCACTTT
v_gene: TRBV7-2; j_gene: TRBJ2-5; d_gene: TRBD1; abundance: once; CDR3aa: CASSVGQGLGETQYF; CDR3nt: TGTGCCAGCAGCGTGGGACAGGGTCTTGGAGAGACCCAGTACTTC
v_gene: TRBV3-1/TRBV3-2; j_gene: TRBJ2-1; d_gene: TRBD2; abundance: .; CDR3aa: CASSQFGGSSNEQFF; CDR3nt: TGTGCCAGCAGCCAATTCGGCGGGAGTTCCAATGAGCAGTTCTTC
v_gene: TRBV4-1; j_gene: TRBJ1-3; d_gene: .; abundance: once; CDR3aa: CASSQVSSRSGNTIYF; CDR3nt: TGCGCCAGCAGCCAAGTAAGCAGCAGGTCCGGAAACACCATATATTTT
v_gene: TRBV29-1; j_gene: TRBJ2-7; d_gene: TRBD2; abundance: .; CDR3aa: CSVEGVAGPSYEQYF; CDR3nt: TGCAGCGTTGAGGGGGTAGCGGGACCTAGCTACGAGCAGTACTTC
v_gene: TRBV20-1; j_gene: TRBJ1-1; d_gene: .; abundance: many; CDR3aa: CSATEGGGEGTEAFF; CDR3nt: TGCAGTGCTACTGAGGGCGGAGGGGAGGGCACTGAAGCTTTCTTT
v_gene: TRBV2; j_gene: TRBJ1-4; d_gene: TRBD1; abundance: .; CDR3aa: CASRRTGETNEKLFF; CDR3nt: TGTGCCAGCAGGAGGACAGGGGAAACTAATGAAAAACTGTTTTTT
v_gene: TRBV7-2; j_gene: TRBJ1-3; d_gene: .; abundance: .; CDR3aa: CASSLRGSSGNTIYF; CDR3nt: TGTGCCAGCAGCTTAAGGGGATCCTCTGGAAACACCATATATTTT
v_gene: TRBV19; j_gene: TRBJ1-2; d_gene: TRBD1; abundance: .; CDR3aa: CASMDRSTAYGYTF; CDR3nt: TGTGCCAGCATGGACAGGTCAACAGCCTATGGCTACACCTTC
v_gene: TRBV14; j_gene: TRBJ1-1; d_gene: TRBD1; abundance: .; CDR3aa: CASSRLTGGTEAFF; CDR3nt: TGTGCCAGCAGCCGCCTGACAGGGGGCACTGAAGCTTTCTTT
v_gene: TRBV7-9; j_gene: TRBJ1-2; d_gene: TRBD1; abundance: .; CDR3aa: CASSLEETGYGGYTF; CDR3nt: TGTGCCAGCAGCTTAGAAGAGACAGGGTACGGGGGCTACACCTTC
v_gene: TRBV3-1/TRBV3-2; j_gene: TRBJ2-7; d_gene: TRBD2; abundance: .; CDR3aa: CASSQVPGLAQYEQYF; CDR3nt: TGTGCCAGCAGCCAAGTACCGGGACTAGCGCAATACGAGCAGTACTTC
v_gene: TRBV6-4; j_gene: TRBJ1-2; d_gene: .; abundance: .; CDR3aa: CASSDDLEAGNYTF; CDR3nt: TGTGCCAGCAGTGACGATCTTGAAGCAGGCAACTACACCTTC
v_gene: TRBV4-2; j_gene: TRBJ1-2; d_gene: TRBD1; abundance: .; CDR3aa: CASSQEVVRGQGYTF; CDR3nt: TGTGCCAGCAGCCAAGAAGTTGTCAGGGGGCAAGGCTACACCTTC
v_gene: TRBV19; j_gene: TRBJ2-2; d_gene: TRBD2; abundance: few; CDR3aa: CASTERGANTGELFF; CDR3nt: TGTGCCAGTACCGAACGGGGGGCGAACACCGGGGAGCTGTTTTTT
v_gene: TRBV5-8; j_gene: TRBJ2-3; d_gene: TRBD1; abundance: .; CDR3aa: CASSHRGRGKTDTQYF; CDR3nt: TGTGCCAGCAGCCACCGTGGCAGGGGGAAAACAGATACGCAGTATTTT
v_gene: TRBV5-4; j_gene: TRBJ2-2; d_gene: .; abundance: .; CDR3aa: CASSPTENTGELFF; CDR3nt: TGTGCCAGCAGTCCGACAGAGAACACCGGGGAGCTGTTTTTT
v_gene: TRBV4-1; j_gene: TRBJ1-6; d_gene: .; abundance: .; CDR3aa: CASSRLDRIHNSPLHF; CDR3nt: TGCGCCAGCAGCCGCCTCGACAGGATACATAATTCACCCCTCCACTTT
v_gene: TRBV7-2; j_gene: TRBJ2-1; d_gene: TRBD1; abundance: few; CDR3aa: CASSLAGTGRYNEQFF; CDR3nt: TGTGCCAGCAGCTTAGCCGGGACAGGGCGCTACAATGAGCAGTTCTTC
v_gene: TRBV18; j_gene: TRBJ1-6; d_gene: .; abundance: .; CDR3aa: CASSPGPVPLHF; CDR3nt: TGTGCCAGCTCACCGGGGCCCGTACCCCTCCACTTT
v_gene: TRBV11-2; j_gene: TRBJ2-7; d_gene: .; abundance: .; CDR3aa: CASSWAEYIIKGEQYF; CDR3nt: TGTGCCAGCAGCTGGGCCGAATATATTATTAAGGGGGAGCAGTACTTC